The entry below describes one T cell receptor beta chain. The data were obtained in a study of blood T cell repertoires in COVID-19. The V end was cut by 0 bases, the J end by 0 bases, with 9 bases between. CDR1 is SGHVS and CDR2 is FQNEAQ in the germline V gene. This CDR3 contains 17 residues. The data were produced by immunoSEQ multiplex PCR, yet TCRdb's version contains in-frame clones alone and is incomplete. The data show around 280,000 clones, around nine tenths seen once. The clonotype was recovered from a woman aged 25 to 39 with COVID-19, enrolled during active disease. This rearrangement joins TRBV7-8 to TRBJ2-6, with no clear D. The sample comprised peripheral blood. The CDR3: CASSLAEKFSGANVLTF. CDR3 bases: TGTGCCAGCAGCTTAGCGGAGAAGTTCTCTGGGGCCAACGTCCTGACTTTC.